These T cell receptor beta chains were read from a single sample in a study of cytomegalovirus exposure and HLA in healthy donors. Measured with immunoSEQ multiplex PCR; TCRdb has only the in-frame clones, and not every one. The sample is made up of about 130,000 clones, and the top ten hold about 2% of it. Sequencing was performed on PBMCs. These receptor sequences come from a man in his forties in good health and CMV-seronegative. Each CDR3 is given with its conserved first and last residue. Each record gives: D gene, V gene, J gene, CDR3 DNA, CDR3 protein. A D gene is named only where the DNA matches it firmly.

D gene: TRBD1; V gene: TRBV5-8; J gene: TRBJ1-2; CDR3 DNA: TGTGCCAGCAGCGCGACGGGGACAGGCTATGGCTACACCTTC; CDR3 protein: CASSATGTGYGYTF
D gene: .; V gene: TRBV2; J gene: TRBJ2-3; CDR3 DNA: TGTGCCAGCACCAGAGGGGAGGCCAGAGATACGCAGTATTTT; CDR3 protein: CASTRGEARDTQYF
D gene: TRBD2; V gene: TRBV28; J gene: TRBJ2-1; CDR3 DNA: TGTGCCAGCGTCTCCCAGGCTAGCGGCTACAATGAGCAGTTCTTC; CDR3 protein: CASVSQASGYNEQFF
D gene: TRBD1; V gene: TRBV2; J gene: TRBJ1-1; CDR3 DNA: TGTGCCAGTCGGGGACAGACAATGAACACTGAAGCTTTCTTT; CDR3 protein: CASRGQTMNTEAFF
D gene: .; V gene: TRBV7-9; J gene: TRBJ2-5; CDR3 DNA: TGTGCCAGCAGCAGGAGGTACCAAGAGACCCAGTACTTC; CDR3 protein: CASSRRYQETQYF
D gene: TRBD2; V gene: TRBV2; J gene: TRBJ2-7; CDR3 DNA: TGTGCCAGCAGTGTGGTTCGGACTAGCGGCTACGAGCAGTACTTC; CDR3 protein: CASSVVRTSGYEQYF
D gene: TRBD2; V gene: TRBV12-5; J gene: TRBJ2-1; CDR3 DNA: TGTGCTAGTGGTTTGGGGACTAGGGGCAATGAGCAGTTCTTC; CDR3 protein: CASGLGTRGNEQFF
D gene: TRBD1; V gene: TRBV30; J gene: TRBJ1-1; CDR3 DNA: TGTGCCTGGGGGCGGGACAGTCAGAACACTGAAGCTTTCTTT; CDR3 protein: CAWGRDSQNTEAFF
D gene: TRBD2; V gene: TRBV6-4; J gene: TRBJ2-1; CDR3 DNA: TGTGCCATACGGGAGGCTACCTACAATGAGCAGTTCTTC; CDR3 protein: CAIREATYNEQFF
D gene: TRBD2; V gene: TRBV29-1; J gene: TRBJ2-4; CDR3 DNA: TGCAGCGTTGGCGGACTAGCGGGATCGGGAGCCAAAAACATTCAGTACTTC; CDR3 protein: CSVGGLAGSGAKNIQYF
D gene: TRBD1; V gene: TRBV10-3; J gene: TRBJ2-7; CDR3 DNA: TGTGCCCTCAGTGAGGACAGGGGGTCTCACGAGCAGTACTTC; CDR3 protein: CALSEDRGSHEQYF
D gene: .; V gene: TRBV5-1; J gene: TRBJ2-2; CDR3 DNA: TGCGCCAGCTCCCGTGCAGGGCCAAACACCGGGGAGCTGTTTTTT; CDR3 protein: CASSRAGPNTGELFF
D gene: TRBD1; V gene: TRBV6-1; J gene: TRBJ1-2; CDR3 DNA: TGTGCCAGCAGTGGGAAGTCAGACAGGGACCGAGACGGCTACACCTTC; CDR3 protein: CASSGKSDRDRDGYTF
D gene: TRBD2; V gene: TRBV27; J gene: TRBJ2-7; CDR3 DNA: TGTGCCAGCAGTCTAGCGGAGGGAGACTACGAGCAGTACTTC; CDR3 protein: CASSLAEGDYEQYF
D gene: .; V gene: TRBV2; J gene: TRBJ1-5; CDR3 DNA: TGTGCCAGCAGTACCGGACAGAATGACAATCAGCCCCAGCATTTT; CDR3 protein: CASSTGQNDNQPQHF
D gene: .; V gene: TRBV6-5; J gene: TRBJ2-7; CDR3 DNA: TGTGCCAGCAGTTACTCGAAGGCGGTCACCTACGAGCAGTACTTC; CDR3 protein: CASSYSKAVTYEQYF
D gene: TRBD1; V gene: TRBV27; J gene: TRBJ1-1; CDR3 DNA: TGTGCCAGCAGTTTACCGGGACAGGGGAATTTCTTT; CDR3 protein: CASSLPGQGNFF
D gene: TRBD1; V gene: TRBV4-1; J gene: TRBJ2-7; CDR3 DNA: TGCGCCAGCAGCCCCCAGCAGGGGGCCTCCTACGAGCAGTACTTC; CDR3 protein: CASSPQQGASYEQYF
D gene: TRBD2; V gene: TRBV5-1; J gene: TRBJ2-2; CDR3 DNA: TGCGCCAGCAGGCGACGCGGGGGGGACACCGGGGAGCTGTTTTTT; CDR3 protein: CASRRRGGDTGELFF
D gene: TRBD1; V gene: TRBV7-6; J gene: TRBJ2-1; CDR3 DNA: TGTGCCAGCAGCTTCTCCCCGGGACAGGGTCATGAGCAGTTCTTC; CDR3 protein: CASSFSPGQGHEQFF
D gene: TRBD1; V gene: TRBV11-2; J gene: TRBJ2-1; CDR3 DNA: TGTGCCAGCAGCCCCGACAGGGGGCCCCCCTACAATGAGCAGTTCTTC; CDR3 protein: CASSPDRGPPYNEQFF
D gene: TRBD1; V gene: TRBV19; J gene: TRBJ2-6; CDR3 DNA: TGTGCCAGTAACAGGGGGGATAAGAGTGGGGCCAACGTCCTGACTTTC; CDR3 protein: CASNRGDKSGANVLTF
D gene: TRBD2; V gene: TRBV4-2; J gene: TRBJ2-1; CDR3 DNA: TGTGCCAGCAGCCAAGCCTCTAGCGGGAGTCAGTTCTTC; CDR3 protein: CASSQASSGSQFF
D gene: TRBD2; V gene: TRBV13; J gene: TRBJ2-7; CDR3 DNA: TGTGCCAGCTCCCCAGGGACTACCTACGAGCAGTACTTC; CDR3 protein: CASSPGTTYEQYF
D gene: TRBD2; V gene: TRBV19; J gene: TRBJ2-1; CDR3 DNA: TGTGCCAGTAGTATCTCGAATCGACTAGCGGGACGGAATGAGCAGTTCTTC; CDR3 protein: CASSISNRLAGRNEQFF
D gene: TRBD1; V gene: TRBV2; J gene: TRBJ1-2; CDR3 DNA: TGTGCCAGCAGCTTAACAGGGGGAAGAGGCTACACCTTC; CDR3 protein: CASSLTGGRGYTF
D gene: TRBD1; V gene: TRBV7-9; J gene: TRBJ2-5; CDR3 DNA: TGTGCCAGCAGCTCGACAGGGACGGGCTGGGAGACCCAGTACTTC; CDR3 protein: CASSSTGTGWETQYF
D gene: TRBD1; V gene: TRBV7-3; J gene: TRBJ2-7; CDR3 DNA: TGTGCCAGCAGCTCGCAGGGGGGGACAGGGCGGTACGAGCAGTACTTC; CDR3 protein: CASSSQGGTGRYEQYF
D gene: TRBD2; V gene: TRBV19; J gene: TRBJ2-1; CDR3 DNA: TGTGCCAGTAGTATGGCTAGCGGGCCCGACTCCTACAATGAGCAGTTCTTC; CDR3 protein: CASSMASGPDSYNEQFF
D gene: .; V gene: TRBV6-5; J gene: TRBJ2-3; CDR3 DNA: TGTGCCAGCAGAGGGGCAGGGGGCACAGATACGCAGTATTTT; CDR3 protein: CASRGAGGTDTQYF
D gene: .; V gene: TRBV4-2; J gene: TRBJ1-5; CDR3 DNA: TGTGCCAGCAGCCAAGTAGCACAGGGCGACCAGCCCCAGCATTTT; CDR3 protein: CASSQVAQGDQPQHF
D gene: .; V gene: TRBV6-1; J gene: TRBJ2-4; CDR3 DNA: TGTGCCAGCAGTGACACTACGGCGGGACGAGCCAAAAACATTCAGTACTTC; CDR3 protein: CASSDTTAGRAKNIQYF
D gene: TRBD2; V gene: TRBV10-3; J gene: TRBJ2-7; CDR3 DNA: TGTGCCACAACTAGCGGGAGGGTTCCGTACGAGCAGTACTTC; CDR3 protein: CATTSGRVPYEQYF
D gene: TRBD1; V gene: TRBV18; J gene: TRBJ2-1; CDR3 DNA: TGTGCCAGCTCACCTGGACAGGTCGGTGAGCAGTTCTTC; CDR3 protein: CASSPGQVGEQFF
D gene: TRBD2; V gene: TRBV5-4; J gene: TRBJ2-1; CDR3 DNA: TGTGCCAGCAGCTTGGGGCTGAGCGGGAGTTACTCCTACAATGAGCAGTTCTTC; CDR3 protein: CASSLGLSGSYSYNEQFF
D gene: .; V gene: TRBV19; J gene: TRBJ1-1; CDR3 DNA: TGTGCCAGTAGTATAGTTACAGGCCTGAACACTGAAGCTTTCTTT; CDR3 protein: CASSIVTGLNTEAFF
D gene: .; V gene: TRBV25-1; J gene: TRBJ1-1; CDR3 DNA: TGTGCCAGCAGTATTGACAGCACTGAAGCTTTCTTT; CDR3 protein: CASSIDSTEAFF
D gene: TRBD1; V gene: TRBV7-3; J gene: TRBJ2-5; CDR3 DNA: TGTGCCAGCAGCTTAACCGGGACAGGGTTTGAGCAGTACTTC; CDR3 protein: CASSLTGTGFEQYF
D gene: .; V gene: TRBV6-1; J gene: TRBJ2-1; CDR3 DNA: TGTGCCAGCAGTGTAGAACTAGGAGGTTACAATGAGCAGTTCTTC; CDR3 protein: CASSVELGGYNEQFF
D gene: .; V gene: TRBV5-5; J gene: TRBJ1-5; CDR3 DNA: TGTGCCAGCAGCTTGTGGGGGACTGGCAATCAGCCCCAGCATTTT; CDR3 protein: CASSLWGTGNQPQHF
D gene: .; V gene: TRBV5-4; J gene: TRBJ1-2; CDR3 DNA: TGTGCCAGCAGCTTATCCACAGGGAAAAACTATGGCTACACCTTC; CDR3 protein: CASSLSTGKNYGYTF
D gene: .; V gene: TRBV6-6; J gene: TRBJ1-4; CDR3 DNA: TGTGCCAGCAGTGGGTCGGGAACTAATGAAAAACTGTTTTTT; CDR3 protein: CASSGSGTNEKLFF